Listed here are 18 T cell receptor beta chains from one sample, sequenced in a study of human T cells and chemical hapten exposure. TCRdb analysed the RACE reads with MiXCR anew, one entry per CDR3 protein. This table has around 300,000 distinct CDR3 sequences, about 7.7% appearing once. Time point here: pre-sensitization, week 0. The treatment: therapeutic diphenylcyclopropenone sensitization with weekly scalp DPC. The sequenced sample was whole blood, obtained in connection with sensitization to the hapten diphenylcyclopropenone (DPC). Receptors originate from a young man with alopecia areata. Some clones in this sample may be carry-over from other donors' samples.

The chain couples TRBV28 to TRBJ2-3, with 15 positions matching TRBD2. The CDR3 has 16 residues. V trimming: 6 bases; J trimming: 3 bases; junction bases outside the gene matches: 4. The germline V gene encodes CDR1 MDHEN and CDR2 SYDVKM. The CDR3 bases are TGTGCCAGCAGGGGACTAGCGGGGGGCGTGACAGATACGCAGTATTTT. This encodes CASRGLAGGVTDTQYF. Variable domain in full (rest from reference TRBV28 and TRBJ2-3): DVKVTQSSRYLVKRTGEKVFLECVQDMDHENMFWYRQDPGLGLRLIYFSYDVKMKEKGDIPEGYSVSREKKERFSLILESASTNQTSMYLCASRGLAGGVTDTQYFGPGTRLTVL.

This chain connects TRBV28 to TRBJ2-5; no reliable D call. Per the germline V gene, CDR1 is MDHEN and CDR2 is SYDVKM. Trimming took off 1 base at V and 1 base at J, with 16 bases between the two ends. The CDR3 sequence is 17 residues long. CDR3 amino acids: CASSLLFPKRAQETQYF. DNA for the CDR3: TGTGCCAGCAGTTTATTGTTCCCCAAGAGAGCCCAAGAGACCCAGTACTTC.

Many counts were recorded for this clonotype. The chain employs TRBV4-2 and TRBJ1-1; D is uncertain. Trimming removed 4 bases at V and 1 base at J, with 13 bases between. Per the germline V gene, CDR1 is LGHNA and CDR2 is YNFKEQ. This CDR3 region has 15 residues. The CDR3 reads CASSLNSQENTEAFF. As DNA, the CDR3 is TGTGCCAGCAGCCTTAACAGTCAGGAGAACACTGAAGCTTTCTTT.

This clonotype occurred many times. The CDR3 loop reads CASSGDRMGNQPQHF. The CDR3 DNA is TGTGCCAGCAGTGGGGACAGGATGGGCAATCAGCCCCAGCATTTT. The genes are TRBV12-3 or TRBV12-4 and TRBJ1-5, with TRBD1 matching 8 bases. The length of the CDR3 is 15 residues. Germline trimming cut 5 bases from V and 2 bases from J; bases unmatched to any gene: 5.

The V gene is TRBV12-5, the J gene TRBJ1-5, with 8 bases that match TRBD1. The trim removed 8 bases at V and 4 bases at J, leaving 13 bases unmatched. This CDR3 has 16 residues. Germline V CDR1 and CDR2: LGHNT, FRNRAP. This chain's CDR3 is CASRDRGTGSNQPQHF. As DNA, the CDR3 is TGTGCTAGTCGAGACAGGGGTACGGGAAGTAATCAGCCCCAGCATTTT.

The chain is built from TRBV13 and TRBJ1-4, with D maybe TRBD1 (6 bases). Germline lookup yields CDR1 PRHDT and CDR2 FYEKMQ (reference sequence). The CDR3 covers 15 residues. Between the trimmed V and J ends, which lost 6 bases and 0 bases, there was a span of 11 bases. The CDR3 is CASSQGQTTNEKLFF. The CDR3 bases are TGTGCCAGCAGTCAAGGACAGACAACTAATGAAAAACTGTTTTTT.

The rearrangement joins TRBV11-2 to TRBJ1-2, with TRBD1 identical over 9 bases. CDR1 is SGHAT, CDR2 FQNNGV, per germline. This CDR3 spans 14 amino acids. V was pared by 5 bases and J by 4 bases, with 5 bases of the junction left unmatched. CDR3 in amino acids: CASSPDRGSYGYTF. The CDR3 region has the DNA TGTGCCAGCAGCCCGGACAGGGGAAGCTATGGCTACACCTTC.

The CDR3 is CASSLDSGNYEQYV. The DNA for the CDR3 is TGTGCCAGCAGCTTAGATTCCGGGAACTACGAGCAGTACGTC. The chain employs TRBV11-1 and TRBJ2-7, with D tentatively TRBD2 (5 bases). Deletions cut 1 base from V and 3 bases from J, with 10 bases between. Germline values: CDR1 SGHAT, CDR2 FQDESV (reference sequence). The CDR3 length is 14 residues.

V usage is TRBV7-9 and J usage is TRBJ2-1, with 8 bases identical to TRBD2. V dropped 3 bases and J dropped 7; count of bases not matched to a gene: 5. The CDR3 contains 14 residues. The germline V gene has CDR1 SEHNR and CDR2 FQNEAQ (reference sequence). CDR3 sequence (DNA): TGTGCCAGCAGCTTCGGGGGGGCCGAGAATGAGCAGTTCTTC. It yields the protein CASSFGGAENEQFF. The whole variable domain, filled in from reference TRBV7-9 and TRBJ2-1, reads DTGVSQNPRHKITKRGQNVTFRCDPISEHNRLYWYRQTLGQGPEFLTYFQNEAQLEKSRLLSDRFSAERPKGSFSTLEIQRTEQGDSAMYLCASSFGGAENEQFFGPGTRLTVL.

This clonotype was seen a handful of times. This chain links TRBV5-8 with TRBJ2-5, with a possible D match to TRBD2 (7 bases). Germline V gene data show CDR1 as SGHTS and CDR2 as YDEGEE. The CDR3 contains 17 residues. The V gene lost 2 bases and the J gene lost 5 bases, with 22 bases spanning the gap. CDR3 sequence reads: CASSLSRTRGRKETQYF. CDR3 bases: TGTGCCAGCAGCTTATCTAGGACGCGGGGGCGCAAGGAGACCCAGTACTTC.

This clonotype was seen a few times. The V and J genes are TRBV5-1 and TRBJ2-3; 11 positions agree with TRBD1. Germline lookup yields CDR1 SGHRS and CDR2 YFSETQ. J lost 4 bases, V lost 4 bases, and 8 bases had no gene match. CDR3 length: 16 amino acids. The CDR3 here is CASSPSPGQGADTQYF. The CDR3 coding sequence is TGCGCCAGCAGCCCGTCCCCGGGACAGGGGGCAGATACGCAGTATTTT.

The chain uses TRBV4-2 and TRBJ1-1, with a possible D match to TRBD1 (5 bases). Trimming took off 7 bases at V and 3 bases at J, with 18 bases between the two ends. Per the germline V gene, CDR1 is LGHNA and CDR2 is YNFKEQ. This CDR3 has 15 amino acids. CDR3 in amino acids: CASKGLRGRDTEAFF. The DNA of the CDR3 is TGTGCCAGCAAAGGATTGAGGGGCAGGGACACTGAAGCTTTCTTT.

V and J are TRBV5-4 and TRBJ2-2; either TRBD1 or TRBD2 may fit D (5 bases each). The CDR3 is made up of 16 amino acids. From germline, CDR1 is SGHNT and CDR2 YYREEE (reference sequence). V lost 1 base and J lost 1, with 11 bases in between. The CDR3 reads CASSLTGTRNTGELFF. In DNA, the CDR3 is TGTGCCAGCAGCTTGACCGGGACGCGGAACACCGGGGAGCTGTTTTTT.

This clonotype was counted many times. The rearrangement links TRBV10-3 to TRBJ1-5; no clear D. The length of the CDR3 is 14 residues. Germline V CDR1 and CDR2: ENHRY, SYGVKD. V was pared by 10 bases and J by 4 bases, with 17 bases between. CDR3 nucleotide sequence: TGTGCCACCCAAAGCTCCGATACAAATCAGCCCCAGCATTTT. Translating it yields CATQSSDTNQPQHF.

This clonotype was detected many times. The genes are TRBV6-2 or TRBV6-3 and TRBJ2-7, with 7 bases that match TRBD1. The CDR3 totals 14 residues. Germline CDR1 reads MNHEY; CDR2 reads SVGEGT. Germline trimming cut 2 bases from V and 4 bases from J; bases unmatched to any gene: 5. CDR3 residues: CASSYRQGPYEQYV. CDR3 DNA sequence: TGTGCCAGCAGTTACCGACAGGGCCCTTACGAGCAGTACGTC.

A note on this clonotype: This may be a read error, as it is one base from a much larger clone. It is likely a read error, because the conserved phenylalanine at the end of the CDR3 is missing. V usage is TRBV9 and J usage is TRBJ1-5; 10 bases fit TRBD1. V shed 2 bases and J 6 bases; nucleotides not matched to a gene: 2. Germline loops: CDR1 SGDLS, CDR2 YYNGEE. The CDR3 is made up of 14 amino acids. CDR3 nucleotide sequence: TGTGCCAGCAGCGTGGGACAGGGGAGTCAGCCCCAGCATTTA. It yields the protein CASSVGQGSQPQHL.

The genes are TRBV12-3 or TRBV12-4 and TRBJ1-1, with TRBD1 identical over 7 bases. The V and J ends lost 2 bases and 4 bases, in that order; junction bases with no gene match: 10. This CDR3 spans 16 amino acids. The CDR3 DNA reads TGTGCCAGCAGTTTAAGGTTAGGGGGCACGGGCACTGAAGCTTTCTTT. Translated, it gives CASSLRLGGTGTEAFF.

This CDR3 reads CASTLVGGEAFF. The CDR3 DNA reads TGTGCCAGCACCCTAGTCGGGGGGGAAGCTTTCTTT. The J gene is TRBJ1-1, the V gene TRBV3-1, with D maybe TRBD1 (5 bases). The CDR3 has 12 residues. The V end lost 7 bases, the J end lost 8 bases, and 14 bases lay between the germline ends. Germline V gene data show CDR1 as LGHDT and CDR2 as YNNKEL (reference sequence).